This TCR beta chain was recorded in a study of chemoradiotherapy in HPV16-positive cancers. Study findings and constraints: Only a couple of HPV16-positive patients supplied the functional HPV-specificity definition. Candidate HPV-specific clones and E7-related TCR motifs grew in tumor during treatment.

Germline V gene data show CDR1 as SEHNR and CDR2 as FQNEAQ (reference sequence). Trimming left V 6 bases short and J 10 bases short, with 10 bases between. The CDR3 loop spans 11 amino acids. Clones were sequenced by immunoSEQ multiplex PCR, and TCRdb holds only the in-frame ones, with some missing. The data hold about 16,000 clones, with roughly 70% observed a single time. Samples were taken several times over chemoradiotherapy. Worth noting for this clone: Its antigen remains unidentified.

The TCR was taken from a human donor with HPV-associated anogenital cancer. Sample: tumor tissue, taken from a patient who underwent chemoradiotherapy. This rearrangement joins TRBV7-9 to TRBJ2-1; D remains ambiguous. The CDR3 DNA sequence: TGTGCCAGCAGTTCAGTGGTGGAGCAGTTCTTC. Protein sequence: CASSSVVEQFF.